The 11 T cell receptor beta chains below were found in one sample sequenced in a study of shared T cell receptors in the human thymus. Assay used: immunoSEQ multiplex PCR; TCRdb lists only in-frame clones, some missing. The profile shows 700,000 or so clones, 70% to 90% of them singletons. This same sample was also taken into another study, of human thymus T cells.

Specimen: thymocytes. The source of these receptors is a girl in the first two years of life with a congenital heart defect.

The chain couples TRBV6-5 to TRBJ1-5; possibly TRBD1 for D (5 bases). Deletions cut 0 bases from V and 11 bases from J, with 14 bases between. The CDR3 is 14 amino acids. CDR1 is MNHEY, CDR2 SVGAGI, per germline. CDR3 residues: CASSYSRRLGAQHF. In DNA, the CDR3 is TGTGCCAGCAGTTACTCGCGCCGGCTAGGGGCCCAGCATTTT.

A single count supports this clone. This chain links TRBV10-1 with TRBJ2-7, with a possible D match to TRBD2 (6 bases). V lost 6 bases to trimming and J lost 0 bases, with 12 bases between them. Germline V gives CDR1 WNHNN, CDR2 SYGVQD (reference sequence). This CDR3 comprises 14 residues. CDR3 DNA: TGCGCCAGCAGCCCGGGGGTGTTCTCCTACGAGCAGTACTTC. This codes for CASSPGVFSYEQYF.

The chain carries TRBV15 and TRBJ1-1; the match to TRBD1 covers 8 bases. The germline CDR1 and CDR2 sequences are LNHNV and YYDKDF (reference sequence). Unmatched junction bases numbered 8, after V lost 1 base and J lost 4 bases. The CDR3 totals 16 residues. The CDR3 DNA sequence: TGTGCCACCAGCAGAGCTTCTAGACAGGGGCCCACTGAAGCTTTCTTT. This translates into CATSRASRQGPTEAFF.

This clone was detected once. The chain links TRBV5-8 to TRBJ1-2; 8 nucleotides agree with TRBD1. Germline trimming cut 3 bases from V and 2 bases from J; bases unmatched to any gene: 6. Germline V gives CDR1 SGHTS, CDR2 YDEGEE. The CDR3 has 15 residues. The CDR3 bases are TGTGCCAGCAGCTCCAGGGGGCCCATCAACTATGGCTACACCTTC. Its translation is CASSSRGPINYGYTF.

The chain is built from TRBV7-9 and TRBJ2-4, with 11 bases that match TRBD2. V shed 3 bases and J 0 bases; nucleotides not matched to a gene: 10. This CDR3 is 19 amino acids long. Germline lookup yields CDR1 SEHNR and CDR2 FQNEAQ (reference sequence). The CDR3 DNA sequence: TGTGCCAGCAGCTTTTCTAGCGGGGGGTTTAACCTAGCCAAAAACATTCAGTACTTC. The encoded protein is CASSFSSGGFNLAKNIQYF. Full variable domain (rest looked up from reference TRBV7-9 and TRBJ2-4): DTGVSQNPRHKITKRGQNVTFRCDPISEHNRLYWYRQTLGQGPEFLTYFQNEAQLEKSRLLSDRFSAERPKGSFSTLEIQRTEQGDSAMYLCASSFSSGGFNLAKNIQYFGAGTRLSVL.

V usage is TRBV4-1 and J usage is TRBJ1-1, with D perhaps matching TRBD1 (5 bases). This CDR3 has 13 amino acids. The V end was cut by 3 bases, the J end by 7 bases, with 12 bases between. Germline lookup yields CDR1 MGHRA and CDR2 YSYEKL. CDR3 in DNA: TGCGCCAGCAGCCAGCTCAGGGAAGGTGAAGCTTTCTTT. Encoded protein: CASSQLREGEAFF.

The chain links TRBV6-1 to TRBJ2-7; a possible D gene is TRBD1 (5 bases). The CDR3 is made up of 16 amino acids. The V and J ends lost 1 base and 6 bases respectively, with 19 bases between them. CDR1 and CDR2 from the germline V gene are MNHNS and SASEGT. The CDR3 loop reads CASSEGVRQRMGEQYF. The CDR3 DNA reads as TGTGCCAGCAGTGAAGGGGTCCGACAGCGTATGGGCGAGCAGTACTTC.

CDR3 nucleotide sequence: TGTGCCAGCAGTGATTCTGGACTAAACTTGCCTAGCACAGATACGCAGTATTTT. This encodes CASSDSGLNLPSTDTQYF. This chain joins TRBV6-1 and TRBJ2-3; D possibly corresponds to TRBD2 (6 bases). Trimming left V 3 bases short and J 0 bases short, with 19 bases between. The length of the CDR3 is 18 residues. Germline loops: CDR1 MNHNS, CDR2 SASEGT.

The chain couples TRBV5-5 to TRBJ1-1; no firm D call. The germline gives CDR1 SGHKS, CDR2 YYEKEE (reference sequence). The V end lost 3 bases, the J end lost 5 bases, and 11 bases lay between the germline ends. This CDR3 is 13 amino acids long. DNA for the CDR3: TGTGCCAGCAGCTCCTCGTTGGCTACTGAAGCTTTCTTT. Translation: CASSSSLATEAFF.

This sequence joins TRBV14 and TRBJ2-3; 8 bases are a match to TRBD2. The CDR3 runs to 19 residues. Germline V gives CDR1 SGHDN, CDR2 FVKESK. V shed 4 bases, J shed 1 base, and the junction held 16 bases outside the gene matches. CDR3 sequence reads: CASSRPAIGGVQGTDTQYF. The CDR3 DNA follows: TGTGCCAGCAGCCGCCCGGCTATCGGGGGGGTTCAGGGCACAGATACGCAGTATTTT.

The CDR3 region is CAALVREQFF. The CDR3 nucleotides read TGTGCCGCACTAGTTAGAGAGCAGTTCTTC. This rearrangement joins TRBV11-2 to TRBJ2-1, with D possibly TRBD2 on 5 matching bases. This CDR3 is built from 10 residues. Germline CDR1 SGHAT, CDR2 FQNNGV. V lost 11 bases, J lost 10 bases, and 12 bases lay in between.